The 18 T cell receptor beta chains below were found in one sample sequenced in a study of cytomegalovirus exposure and HLA in healthy donors (dated 2017 in TCRdb). Libraries were made using the immunoSEQ multiplex PCR assay. For the multiplex PCR, a mixture combining 60 forward primers for TCR Vbeta segments and 13 reverse primers for TCR Jbeta segments was used. The table was pulled from immuneACCESS by TCRdb, which kept in-frame rearrangements only. Such tables lose some clones; where checked, under half of the loss comes from unresolved V genes, and the rest has no known cause. In this sample the table shows 70,000 to 95,000 clones, more than 55% of which occur a single time. The ten largest make up roughly 6% of the sample. Input material: PBMCs. The receptor set was obtained from a woman in her 30s in good health and CMV-seropositive.

CDR3 nucleotides: TGTGCCAGCAGTCACCGGGGGGGTAGCAATCAGCCCCAGCATTTT. Translation gives CASSHRGGSNQPQHF. V usage is TRBV6-5 and J usage is TRBJ1-5; D is possibly TRBD1 (5 bases). The CDR3 consists of 15 residues. Trimming took off 5 bases at V and 0 bases at J, with 11 bases between the two ends. Germline CDR1 is MNHEY and CDR2 is SVGAGI.

The chain has TRBV11-1 and TRBJ1-2; 7 bases are a match to TRBD1. Per the germline V gene, CDR1 is SGHAT and CDR2 is FQDESV (reference sequence). The CDR3 runs 15 residues. V was pared by 5 bases and J by 4 bases, with 10 bases of the junction left unmatched. CDR3 in DNA: TGTGCCAGCAGCCCAACAGGGGAGCGGGTCTATGGCTACACCTTC. This gives the protein CASSPTGERVYGYTF.

There are a few counts of this clone. The rearrangement uses TRBV10-2 and TRBJ1-5; TRBD1 is a possible D gene (6 bases). Germline loops: CDR1 WSHSY, CDR2 SAAADI. Trimming pared 1 base from V and 2 bases from J, leaving 9 bases between. CDR3 size: 15 residues. The CDR3 DNA reads TGCGCCAGCAGTGAGTTCAGGGGTGGCAATCAGCCCCAGCATTTT. Translating gives CASSEFRGGNQPQHF.

The V call is TRBV18, the J call TRBJ2-6; 8 bases are a match to TRBD1. J gave up 0 bases and V 1 base, and 8 bases lay outside the gene matches. There are 19 residues in the CDR3. The germline CDR1 and CDR2 sequences are KGHSH and LQKENI. CDR3 nucleotide sequence: TGTGCCAGCTCACCACTCTTGGGACAGGTCGACTCTGGGGCCAACGTCCTGACTTTC. This sequence encodes CASSPLLGQVDSGANVLTF.

The chain has TRBV5-6 and TRBJ1-1; D may be TRBD1 (6 bases). The CDR3 is made up of 14 amino acids. Germline loops: CDR1 SGHDT, CDR2 YYEEEE. Trimming left V 5 bases short and J 11 bases short, with 22 bases between. DNA of the CDR3: TGTGCCAGCAGGAAACGGGGGGCAGGGATTGAGGCTTTCTTT. This codes for CASRKRGAGIEAFF. The whole variable domain, remainder taken from reference TRBV5-6 and TRBJ1-1, is DAGVTQSPTHLIKTRGQQVTLRCSPKSGHDTVSWYQQALGQGPQFIFQYYEEEERQRGNFPDRFSGHQFPNYSSELNVNALLLGDSALYLCASRKRGAGIEAFFGQGTRLTVV.

The chain links TRBV28 to TRBJ1-5, with unresolved D. The V end was cut by 6 bases, the J end by 5 bases, with 17 bases between. Germline V gene data show CDR1 as MDHEN and CDR2 as SYDVKM. The CDR3 runs 15 residues. This CDR3 reads CASRSEGEGDQPQHF. The CDR3, as DNA: TGTGCCAGCAGGTCGGAGGGAGAGGGAGATCAGCCCCAGCATTTT.

The chain recombines TRBV27 with TRBJ2-5; TRBD1 matches 10 bases. The CDR3 is 18 amino acids. Germline CDR1 and CDR2: MNHEY and SMNVEV (reference sequence). V lost 5 bases, J lost 5 bases, and 17 bases stayed unmatched. The CDR3 loop reads CASSPYPSRTGGSETQYF. CDR3 bases: TGTGCCAGCAGTCCTTATCCATCCAGGACAGGGGGTTCGGAGACCCAGTACTTC.

This rearrangement joins TRBV19 to TRBJ1-1; the match to TRBD1 covers 7 bases. Trimming took 3 bases from V and 1 from J; bases not matched to a gene: 11. The germline V gene has CDR1 LNHDA and CDR2 SQIVND (reference sequence). The CDR3 is 17 amino acids. The CDR3 reads CASSILNPGQQNTEAFF. In nucleotides, the CDR3 is TGTGCCAGTAGTATCCTCAATCCGGGACAGCAGAACACTGAAGCTTTCTTT.

The chain has TRBV6-5 and TRBJ2-1; the D gene is possibly TRBD1 (6 bases). The V end was cut by 6 bases, the J end by 4 bases, with 13 bases between. CDR3 length: 14 amino acids. The germline V gene has CDR1 MNHEY and CDR2 SVGAGI. This CDR3 reads CASSSGQKYNEQFF. The CDR3 nucleotides are TGTGCCAGCAGCAGTGGACAGAAATACAATGAGCAGTTCTTC.

This chain connects TRBV2 to TRBJ2-7, with a tentative D call TRBD2 (5 bases). V was cut by 7 bases and J by 3 bases, with 16 bases left in between. The CDR3 has 14 residues. Per germline, CDR1 SNHLY and CDR2 FYNNEI. The CDR3 sequence: CASNPRGGLYEQYF. The CDR3 DNA sequence: TGTGCCAGCAACCCCCGAGGCGGACTCTACGAGCAGTACTTC. Full variable domain (remainder filled in from reference TRBV2 and TRBJ2-7): EPEVTQTPSHQVTQMGQEVILRCVPISNHLYFYWYRQILGQKVEFLVSFYNNEISEKSEIFDDQFSVERPDGSNFTLKIRSTKLEDSAMYFCASNPRGGLYEQYFGPGTRLTVT.

The gene calls are TRBV5-4 and TRBJ1-2; perhaps TRBD1 as D (5 bases). The length of the CDR3 is 16 residues. The germline V gene encodes CDR1 SGHNT and CDR2 YYREEE (reference sequence). Trimming cost V 4 bases and J 0 bases, with 16 bases left between them. The CDR3 bases are TGTGCCAGCAGCCCTGGCGGGACCGCAGCTAACTATGGCTACACCTTC. This sequence encodes CASSPGGTAANYGYTF.

The gene calls are TRBV2 and TRBJ2-7, with 7 bases matching TRBD1. With V trimmed by 3 bases and J by 4 bases, 3 bases remained unmatched. This CDR3 has 13 amino acids. Germline CDR1 SNHLY, CDR2 FYNNEI. In DNA, the CDR3 is TGTGCCAGCAGTGATCCAGGGGGTTACGAGCAGTACTTC. Encoded protein: CASSDPGGYEQYF.

With respect to this clone: This same CDR3 is encoded by further DNA sequences in the sample. The chain combines TRBV19 with TRBJ1-5, with 11 bases aligning to TRBD1. The J segment lost 7 bases and the V segment lost 4 bases, leaving 9 bases of the junction unmatched. Looked up from germline, CDR1 is LNHDA and CDR2 is SQIVND (reference sequence). The CDR3 runs 16 residues. The CDR3, as DNA: TGTGCCAGTAGTAGAAGGGACAGGGGGGAGGGGCAGCCCCAGCATTTT. It translates to CASSRRDRGEGQPQHF.

The J gene is TRBJ1-3, the V gene TRBV18; D gene uncertain. The CDR3 runs to 17 residues. Between the trimmed V and J ends, which lost 5 bases and 0 bases, there was a span of 17 bases. Germline-derived CDR1 and CDR2 are KGHSH and LQKENI. The CDR3 sequence: CASSTLGQAISGNTIYF. Written as DNA, the CDR3 is TGTGCCAGCTCAACTTTGGGCCAGGCCATCTCTGGAAACACCATATATTTT.

The chain employs TRBV6-6 and TRBJ1-5; possibly TRBD1 for D (6 bases). The V and J ends lost 0 bases and 0 bases respectively, with 9 bases between them. Germline V gene lookup returns CDR1 MNHNY and CDR2 SVGAGI (reference sequence). The CDR3 totals 16 residues. CDR3 sequence: CASSYSDSYSNQPQHF. The CDR3 coding sequence is TGTGCCAGCAGTTACTCGGACAGTTATAGCAATCAGCCCCAGCATTTT.

V usage is TRBV19 and J usage is TRBJ2-1; maybe TRBD1 (6 bases). V lost 5 bases to trimming and J lost 6 bases, with 17 bases between them. Germline CDR1 and CDR2: LNHDA and SQIVND (reference sequence). There are 15 residues in the CDR3. This CDR3 reads CASSFATGFINEQFF. In DNA form, the CDR3 reads TGTGCCAGTAGTTTCGCGACAGGTTTTATCAATGAGCAGTTCTTC. Filled out from reference TRBV19 and TRBJ2-1, the complete variable domain reads DGGITQSPKYLFRKEGQNVTLSCEQNLNHDAMYWYRQDPGQGLRLIYYSQIVNDFQKGDIAEGYSVSREKKESFPLTVTSAQKNPTAFYLCASSFATGFINEQFFGPGTRLTVL.

V is TRBV9 and J is TRBJ2-7, with 12 bases that match TRBD2. Germline V gene data show CDR1 as SGDLS and CDR2 as YYNGEE. The ends lost 3 bases at V and 4 bases at J; junction bases unmatched: 5. The CDR3 runs 15 residues. In DNA form, the CDR3 reads TGTGCCAGCAGCGCTAGCGGGGGGGCATATTACGAGCAGTACTTC. Amino acid sequence: CASSASGGAYYEQYF. The full variable domain, its missing parts supplied by reference TRBV9 and TRBJ2-7, is DSGVTQTPKHLITATGQRVTLRCSPRSGDLSVYWYQQSLDQGLQFLIQYYNGEERAKGNILERFSAQQFPDLHSELNLSSLELGDSALYFCASSASGGAYYEQYFGPGTRLTVT.

CDR3 sequence (DNA): TGTGCCAGCAGTGAAATCCTGGGAGGGGCCCTGTACTTC. It specifies CASSEILGGALYF. V is TRBV2 and J is TRBJ2-7; 7 nucleotides line up with TRBD2. The CDR3 consists of 13 residues. V was pared by 2 bases and J by 12 bases, with 10 bases of the junction left unmatched. In germline, CDR1 is SNHLY, CDR2 FYNNEI.